This TCR beta chain was recovered during a study of shared clonotypes between healthy human individuals. On the study more broadly: Each donor contributed plates that comprised three CD4 naive, three CD4 memory, two CD8 naive and one CD8 memory.

Memory CD4+ cells were the fraction left after CD45RA+ naive selection. Genomic DNA belonging to each subset was distributed in equal measure over several immunoSEQ plates. Measured with immunoSEQ multiplex PCR; TCRdb has only the in-frame clones, and not every one. The sample consists of over 850,000 clones, around three quarters of them appearing once. Germline loops: CDR1 SGHNT, CDR2 YYREEE (reference sequence). Deletions cut 4 bases from V and 2 bases from J, with 13 bases between. There are 15 residues in the CDR3. Sequenced: memory CD4+ T cells from PBMCs. Sample subset: CD45RA-negative fraction. This TCR was sampled from a man aged 18 to 29 in good health. Some clones in this sample may be carry-over from other donors' samples. V gene TRBV5-4 combines with J gene TRBJ2-1; D is ambiguous. CDR3 DNA: TGTGCCAGCAGCCCCGACCCTGTGCCCTACAATGAGCAGTTCTTC. This encodes CASSPDPVPYNEQFF.